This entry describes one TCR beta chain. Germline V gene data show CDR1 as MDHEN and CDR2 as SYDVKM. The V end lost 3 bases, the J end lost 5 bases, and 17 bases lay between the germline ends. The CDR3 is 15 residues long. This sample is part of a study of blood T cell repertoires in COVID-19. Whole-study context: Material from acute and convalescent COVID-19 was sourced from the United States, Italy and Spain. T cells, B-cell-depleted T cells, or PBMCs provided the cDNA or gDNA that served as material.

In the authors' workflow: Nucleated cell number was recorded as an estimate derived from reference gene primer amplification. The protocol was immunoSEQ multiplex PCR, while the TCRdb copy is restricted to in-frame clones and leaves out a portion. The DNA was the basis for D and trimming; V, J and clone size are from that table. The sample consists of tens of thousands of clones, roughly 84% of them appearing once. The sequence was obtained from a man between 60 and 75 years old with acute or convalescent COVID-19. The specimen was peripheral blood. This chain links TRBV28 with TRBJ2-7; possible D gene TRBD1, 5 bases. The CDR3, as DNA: TGTGCCAGCAGTTTCTCAGGGTTTCCGGGCCACGAGCAGTACTTC. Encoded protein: CASSFSGFPGHEQYF. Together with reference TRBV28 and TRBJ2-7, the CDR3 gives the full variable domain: DVKVTQSSRYLVKRTGEKVFLECVQDMDHENMFWYRQDPGLGLRLIYFSYDVKMKEKGDIPEGYSVSREKKERFSLILESASTNQTSMYLCASSFSGFPGHEQYFGPGTRLTVT.